This is a list of T cell receptor beta chains from one sample in a study of spatial heterogeneity in lung cancer. TCRdb itself ran the 5' RACE reads through MiXCR, one entry per CDR3 protein. The sample has under 150,000 distinct CDR3 sequences; roughly 10% are singletons. Here the sequenced sample was PBMCs, taken at follow-up. These receptor sequences come from a female donor with early-stage non-small cell lung cancer. CDR3s include the opening cysteine and the closing phenylalanine or tryptophan. D genes are given only for firm matches. Rows give clone size only sometimes, using once, few, many, or a class for an expanded clone.

TRBJ2-6,NA,TRBV25-1,few,CASSGVSGANVLTF,TGTGCCAGCAGTGGTGTCTCTGGGGCCAACGTCCTGACTTTC
TRBJ2-1,TRBD2,TRBV30,few,CAWSDLKAGVRDQFF,TGTGCCTGGAGTGATCTAAAAGCGGGAGTAAGAGATCAGTTCTTC
TRBJ2-3,TRBD1,TRBV7-3,few,CASSPGGRDTDTQYF,TGTGCCAGCAGTCCAGGGGGCAGGGACACAGATACGCAGTATTTT
TRBJ2-1,TRBD1,TRBV5-1,many,CASSPGTGARSYNEQFF,TGCGCCAGCAGCCCCGGGACAGGGGCTCGCTCCTACAATGAGCAGTTCTTC
TRBJ1-3,TRBD1,TRBV12-5,many,CASADRQLSF,TGTGCTAGCGCGGACAGGCAGCTCAGTTTT
TRBJ1-2,NA,TRBV28,NA,CASSLSTHGYTF,TGTGCCAGCAGTTTAAGCACTCATGGCTACACCTTC
TRBJ1-2,TRBD1,TRBV24-1,many,CATSSTGGSGYTF,TGTGCCACCAGTTCAACAGGGGGCAGTGGCTACACCTTC
TRBJ1-6,NA,TRBV4-3,NA,CASSPRPSGSPLHF,TGCGCCAGCAGCCCCCGACCCTCGGGCTCACCCCTCCACTTT
TRBJ1-1,NA,TRBV6-5,few,CASSATPRATEAFF,TGTGCCAGCAGTGCGACCCCTCGGGCCACTGAAGCTTTCTTT
TRBJ2-1,NA,TRBV7-8,many,CASSLDYYNEQFF,TGTGCCAGCAGCTTAGACTATTACAATGAGCAGTTCTTC
TRBJ1-1,TRBD1,TRBV3-1,many,CASSSRTGTEAFF,TGTGCCAGCAGCTCGAGGACAGGAACTGAAGCTTTCTTT
TRBJ1-2,NA,TRBV29-1,many,CSVEDLGETNYGYTF,TGCAGCGTTGAAGATCTAGGGGAGACTAACTATGGCTACACCTTC
TRBJ2-2,NA,TRBV18,many,CASSPRPGDHTGELFF,TGTGCCAGCTCACCAAGGCCAGGGGACCACACCGGGGAGCTGTTTTTT
TRBJ2-5,TRBD2,TRBV29-1,many,CSVRAGGQETQYF,TGCAGCGTTAGGGCGGGGGGTCAAGAGACCCAGTACTTC
TRBJ1-1,NA,TRBV12-3/TRBV12-4,many,CASSLRGHSTEAFF,TGTGCCAGCAGTTTAAGAGGCCACAGTACTGAAGCTTTCTTT
TRBJ1-3,TRBD1,TRBV4-1,many,CASSPGQGLSGNTIYF,TGCGCCAGCAGCCCGGGACAGGGACTCTCTGGAAACACCATATATTTT
TRBJ1-3,NA,TRBV7-9,few,CASSLGAGNTIYF,TGTGCCAGCAGCTTGGGGGCTGGAAACACCATATATTTT
TRBJ2-5,NA,TRBV29-1,NA,CSVDRGKTQYF,TGCAGCGTTGACAGAGGGAAGACCCAGTACTTC
TRBJ2-3,TRBD2,TRBV5-1,NA,CASSPGLESDTQYF,TGCGCCAGCAGTCCCGGACTAGAGTCAGATACGCAGTATTTT
TRBJ2-3,TRBD1,TRBV7-3,NA,CASSLTGGIGDTQYF,TGTGCCAGCAGCCTGACAGGGGGCATAGGAGATACGCAGTATTTT
TRBJ2-5,TRBD2,TRBV11-2,few,CASSLGTSGKTQYF,TGTGCCAGCAGCCTAGGGACTAGCGGGAAGACCCAGTACTTC
TRBJ1-1,TRBD1,TRBV6-2/TRBV6-3,once,CASSWTGDNTEAFF,TGTGCCAGCAGTTGGACAGGGGACAACACTGAAGCTTTCTTT
TRBJ2-1,TRBD2,TRBV24-1,many,CATSLAGGGRDEQFF,TGTGCCACCAGCCTAGCGGGAGGAGGTCGAGATGAGCAGTTCTTC
TRBJ1-6,NA,TRBV6-2/TRBV6-3,NA,CASTMTDASSYNSPLHF,TGTGCCAGCACGATGACGGATGCAAGCTCCTATAATTCACCCCTCCACTTT
TRBJ2-3,NA,TRBV5-1,medium-sized,CASSFGFRESTDTQYF,TGCGCCAGCAGCTTCGGATTCAGGGAGAGCACAGATACGCAGTATTTT
TRBJ1-5,NA,TRBV10-3,few,CAISRGGNQPQHF,TGTGCCATCAGCAGGGGTGGCAATCAGCCCCAGCATTTT
TRBJ1-1,NA,TRBV6-5,NA,CASSYSTGNTEAFF,TGTGCCAGCAGTTACTCCACAGGTAACACTGAAGCTTTCTTT
TRBJ2-3,NA,TRBV10-3,few,CAISYLQGTDTQYF,TGTGCCATCAGCTATCTACAGGGCACAGATACGCAGTATTTT
TRBJ2-1,TRBD2,TRBV29-1,NA,CSVSTRRESSYNEQFF,TGCAGCGTTTCTACCCGGCGGGAGAGCTCCTACAATGAGCAGTTCTTC
TRBJ2-3,TRBD2,TRBV20-1,NA,CSASLAGAGATDTQYF,TGCAGTGCTAGCTTAGCGGGAGCGGGAGCCACAGATACGCAGTATTTT
TRBJ2-5,NA,TRBV5-4,few,CASSGTGLQETQYF,TGTGCCAGCAGCGGGACGGGCCTCCAAGAGACCCAGTACTTC
TRBJ2-2,TRBD2,TRBV27,NA,CASSLWGLAGRSGELFF,TGTGCCAGCAGTTTATGGGGACTAGCGGGAAGGTCCGGGGAGCTGTTTTTT
TRBJ2-3,NA,TRBV9,many,CASSAFTDTQYF,TGTGCCAGCAGCGCCTTCACAGATACGCAGTATTTT
TRBJ2-1,NA,TRBV30,many,CAWTWSSYNEQFF,TGTGCCTGGACTTGGAGCTCCTACAATGAGCAGTTCTTC
TRBJ2-1,NA,TRBV7-6,many,CASSFLSASSYNEQFF,TGTGCCAGCAGCTTCCTCTCAGCGTCGTCCTACAATGAGCAGTTCTTC
TRBJ1-2,NA,TRBV28,once,CASSRSRSFGYTF,TGTGCCAGCAGTCGTTCCCGCAGTTTTGGCTACACCTTC
TRBJ1-6,NA,TRBV7-2,NA,CVSSSGPQYGSPLHF,TGTGTCAGCAGCTCCGGGCCACAGTACGGATCACCCCTCCACTTT
TRBJ1-2,NA,TRBV7-9,NA,CASSERGGSPYGYTF,TGTGCCAGCAGTGAAAGGGGGGGGTCCCCCTATGGCTACACCTTC
TRBJ1-6,NA,TRBV7-6,few,CASSSSGTFNSPLHF,TGTGCCAGCAGCTCTTCCGGGACTTTTAATTCACCCCTCCACTTT
TRBJ2-1,TRBD2,TRBV12-3/TRBV12-4,NA,CASSYYRGLAGGNNEQFF,TGTGCCAGCAGTTACTACCGGGGACTAGCGGGAGGGAACAATGAGCAGTTCTTC
TRBJ2-3,NA,TRBV12-3/TRBV12-4,NA,CASSPSHGTDTQYF,TGTGCCAGCAGCCCTAGTCACGGGACAGATACGCAGTATTTT
TRBJ2-3,NA,TRBV5-6,NA,CASSPIGSTDTQYF,TGTGCCAGCAGCCCTATCGGCAGCACAGATACGCAGTATTTT
TRBJ1-1,NA,TRBV21-1,NA,CVSSKAGQEAFF,TGTGTCAGCAGCAAAGCGGGACAGGAAGCTTTCTTT
TRBJ2-6,NA,TRBV29-1,NA,CSARDPGANVLTF,TGCAGCGCCCGGGATCCAGGGGCCAACGTCCTGACTTTC
TRBJ2-1,TRBD2,TRBV5-1,few,CASHGTSGNNEQFF,TGCGCCAGCCATGGGACTAGCGGGAACAATGAGCAGTTCTTC